What follows are 10 T cell receptor beta chains derived from one specimen sequenced in a study of beta chain features in type 1 diabetes. The entirety of the isolated RNA underwent reverse transcription, so expressed TCRB transcripts were sequenced. Assay: immunoSEQ multiplex PCR; the TCRdb copy retains only in-frame clones and omits some. The data contain approximately 120,000 clones, approximately 37% of them singletons. Material: stem cell memory CD4+ T cells from blood. These receptors all stem from a young woman in good health.

The genes are TRBV5-1 and TRBJ2-5, with 7 bases matching TRBD2. The V and J ends lost 4 bases and 5 bases, in that order; junction bases with no gene match: 8. Germline V gene data show CDR1 as SGHRS and CDR2 as YFSETQ. The CDR3 covers 14 residues. This chain's CDR3 is CASSRAGRRETQYF. As DNA, the CDR3 is TGCGCCAGCAGCCGAGCGGGACGCCGGGAGACCCAGTACTTC.

This clone was detected a few times. V usage is TRBV7-9 and J usage is TRBJ1-1; a possible D gene is TRBD1 (5 bases). CDR3 length: 14 amino acids. Germline lookup yields CDR1 SEHNR and CDR2 FQNEAQ (reference sequence). V was pared by 4 bases and J by 1 base, with 10 bases between. The chain's CDR3 is CASSSLGGNTEAFF. DNA of the CDR3: TGTGCCAGCAGCTCACTGGGGGGGAACACTGAAGCTTTCTTT.

The V call is TRBV12-5, the J call TRBJ2-5; 9 positions match TRBD2. Per germline, CDR1 LGHNT and CDR2 FRNRAP. The ends lost 0 bases at V and 2 bases at J; junction bases unmatched: 10. This CDR3 region has 18 residues. The CDR3 coding sequence is TGTGCTAGTGGTTTGGTACGGGGTAGCGGGAGTCGGCAAGAGACCCAGTACTTC. Encoded protein: CASGLVRGSGSRQETQYF.

The rearrangement links TRBV5-1 to TRBJ2-2, with a weak D call TRBD1 (6 bases). Germline assignment: CDR1 SGHRS and CDR2 YFSETQ. This CDR3 contains 14 residues. V was trimmed by 4 bases and J by 2 bases, leaving 9 bases between them. The CDR3 spells CASSEDRNTGELFF. The CDR3 nucleotides are TGCGCCAGCAGCGAGGACAGAAACACCGGGGAGCTGTTTTTT. The variable domain in full, completed from reference TRBV5-1 and TRBJ2-2, reads KAGVTQTPRYLIKTRGQQVTLSCSPISGHRSVSWYQQTPGQGLQFLFEYFSETQRNKGNFPGRFSGRQFSNSRSEMNVSTLELGDSALYLCASSEDRNTGELFFGEGSRLTVL.

The V gene is TRBV7-3, the J gene TRBJ1-3; 9 bases match TRBD1. V trimming: 4 bases; J trimming: 4 bases; junction bases outside the gene matches: 5. CDR1 is SGHTA and CDR2 is FQGTGA in the germline V gene. CDR3 length: 15 amino acids. CDR3 sequence reads: CASSSGTGFGNTIYF. CDR3 coding DNA: TGTGCCAGCAGCTCAGGGACAGGGTTCGGAAACACCATATATTTT.

The gene calls are TRBV5-1 and TRBJ2-1; TRBD2 matches 12 bases. V trimming: 4 bases; J trimming: 4 bases; junction bases outside the gene matches: 6. Germline V gene lookup returns CDR1 SGHRS and CDR2 YFSETQ. The length of the CDR3 is 16 residues. DNA for the CDR3: TGCGCCAGCAGCCAGGGACTAGCGGGCCCTTACAATGAGCAGTTCTTC. Protein sequence: CASSQGLAGPYNEQFF. Combining the CDR3 with reference TRBV5-1 and TRBJ2-1 gives the whole variable domain KAGVTQTPRYLIKTRGQQVTLSCSPISGHRSVSWYQQTPGQGLQFLFEYFSETQRNKGNFPGRFSGRQFSNSRSEMNVSTLELGDSALYLCASSQGLAGPYNEQFFGPGTRLTVL.

A single count supports this clone. The chain links TRBV5-1 to TRBJ2-7, with D unresolved. Germline values: CDR1 SGHRS, CDR2 YFSETQ. This CDR3 is built from 12 residues. The V end was cut by 4 bases, the J end by 4 bases, with 9 bases between. The CDR3 loop reads CASSLVGYEQYF. CDR3 in DNA: TGCGCCAGCAGCCTGGTCGGTTACGAGCAGTACTTC.

This clone has more than one count but fewer than ten. This chain uses TRBV5-4 with TRBJ2-5; 8 bases fit TRBD2. Germline V gives CDR1 SGHNT, CDR2 YYREEE (reference sequence). CDR3 length equals 16 residues. Trimming removed 4 bases from V and 1 base from J; junction bases left unmatched: 9. The DNA for the CDR3 is TGTGCCAGCAGCCCCTCGGGAGGGCAATTCCAAGAGACCCAGTACTTC. It is translated as CASSPSGGQFQETQYF.

This chain's CDR3 is CATSRVLAGGLQYF. Written as DNA, the CDR3 is TGTGCCACCAGCAGAGTGCTAGCGGGAGGCCTCCAGTACTTC. The chain uses TRBV15 and TRBJ2-7, with 11 bases fitting TRBD2. V lost 1 base and J lost 10; bases outside the gene matches: 6. Germline V CDR1 and CDR2: LNHNV, YYDKDF (reference sequence). This CDR3 comprises 14 residues.

This chain links TRBV6-6 with TRBJ2-5; 8 bases map to TRBD1. V lost 5 bases and J lost 5; bases outside the gene matches: 13. CDR1 and CDR2 (germline): MNHNY, SVGAGI (reference sequence). The CDR3 covers 16 residues. CDR3 protein: CASSAATGVRWETQYF. As DNA, the CDR3 is TGTGCCAGCAGTGCTGCGACAGGGGTCCGTTGGGAGACCCAGTACTTC.